The text below deals with one T cell receptor (beta chain). The target antigen is unknown. TCRdb independently ran MiXCR on the RACE reads; one entry per CDR3 protein. The data contain tens of thousands of distinct CDR3 sequences, 25% to 40% of them seen just once; the ten biggest clones take up more than 7%. This entry is derived from a study of human T cells and chemical hapten exposure. Study context: The study sensitized with 2% DPC on a roughly 2 cm by roughly 2 cm patch of upper inner arm skin. The study's findings and limits: Sensitizing with DPC caused no change in TCRs above 1 in 1000 frequency.

V gave up 5 bases and J gave up 10 bases, with 24 bases separating them. The CDR3 has 15 amino acids. CDR1 is MNHEY and CDR2 is SMNVEV in the germline V gene (reference sequence). Time point noted: patch test 1, 2 weeks after DPC sensitization. Treatment of the sample: therapeutic diphenylcyclopropenone sensitization with weekly scalp DPC. Prior to application of each patch test, blood was drawn. This specimen consisted of whole blood, obtained in connection with sensitization to the hapten diphenylcyclopropenone (DPC). The TCR sequence derives from a man aged 35-49 years with alopecia areata. Some clones in this sample may be carry-over from other donors' samples. The chain employs TRBV27 and TRBJ2-7, with D possibly being TRBD1 (7 bases). The DNA for the CDR3 is TGTGCCAGCAGTATTCAGGGGGGAACCCCGAACGTCCAGTACTTC. Translated: CASSIQGGTPNVQYF.